Reported below is one T cell receptor beta chain. The target antigen is unknown. The sample belongs to a study of cytomegalovirus exposure and HLA in healthy donors. A multiplex PCR was run with 60 Vbeta primers and 13 Jbeta primers. The assay was immunoSEQ multiplex PCR, and TCRdb's table has in-frame clones only and misses some. This table holds over 85,000 clones, approximately 80% found once. This CDR3 spans 15 amino acids. Germline-derived CDR1 and CDR2 are LNHNV and YYDKDF (reference sequence). V was shortened by 3 bases and J by 1 base, with 11 bases between the two germline ends. Study-level results: A later analysis by the authors found several of the most significant clusters apparently linked to common viral pathogens.

What was sequenced was PBMCs. The sequence derives from a female donor in good health and CMV-seronegative. The rearrangement joins TRBV15 to TRBJ2-3; D might be TRBD2 (6 bases). Here the CDR3 DNA reads TGTGCCACCAGCAGGGGGGGATCTGGCACAGATACGCAGTATTTT. Protein product: CATSRGGSGTDTQYF.